This T cell receptor beta chain was sequenced in a study of T-cell reconstitution after alpha-beta-depleted transplantation in children. Details on this clonotype: The antigen remains unidentified. At one boundary the junction diverges from the germline segment, which might be a read error.

Unique molecular identifiers tagged the TCRbeta library. Via MiXCR, TCRdb re-called the PCR reads, giving one row per CDR3 protein. The data show over 80,000 distinct CDR3 sequences, less than 25% seen once. Study-wide findings and caveats: Reportedly, alpha-beta T cells present about two months post-transplant originated from several hundred expanded clones of graft origin. At the one-year point after transplant, T-cell counts and TCRbeta diversity were found to come mostly from T cells that had been newly produced. Where some patients showed high TCRbeta diversity at day 60, it came from recipient T cells and thymic progenitors that had survived.

Sequences were derived from PBMCs, sampled before TCRalphabeta/CD19-depleted stem cell transplant. This sequence originates from a boy aged 2 to 9 with acute lymphoblastic leukemia, due to receive a stem cell transplant.

The CDR3 DNA is TGCGCCAGCAGCTACAACGGGGGGAGCAGTCAGCCCCAGCATTTT. Its protein is CASSYNGGSSQPQHF. The rearrangement links TRBV5-1 to TRBJ1-5, with a possible D match to TRBD1 (5 bases). This CDR3 is 15 amino acids long. The germline V gene has CDR1 SGHRS and CDR2 YFSETQ.